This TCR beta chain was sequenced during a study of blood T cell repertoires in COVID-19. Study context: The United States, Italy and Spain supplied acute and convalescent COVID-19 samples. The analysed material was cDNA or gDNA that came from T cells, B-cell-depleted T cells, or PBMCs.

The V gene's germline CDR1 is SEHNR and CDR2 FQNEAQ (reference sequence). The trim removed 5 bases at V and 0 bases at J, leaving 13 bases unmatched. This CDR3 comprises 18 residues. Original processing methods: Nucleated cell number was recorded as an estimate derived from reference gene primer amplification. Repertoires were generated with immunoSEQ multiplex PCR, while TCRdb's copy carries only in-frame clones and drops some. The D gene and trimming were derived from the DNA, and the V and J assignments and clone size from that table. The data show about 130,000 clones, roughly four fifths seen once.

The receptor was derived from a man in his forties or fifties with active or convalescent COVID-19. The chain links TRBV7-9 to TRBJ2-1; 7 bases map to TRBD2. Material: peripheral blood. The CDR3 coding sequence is TGTGCCAGCAGCCTTCGGGGAAGCGGGGCCATCTCCTACAATGAGCAGTTCTTC. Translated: CASSLRGSGAISYNEQFF.